This is a list of T cell receptor beta chains from one sample in a study of blood T cell repertoires in COVID-19. Assay used: immunoSEQ multiplex PCR; TCRdb lists only in-frame clones, some missing. The data show about 240,000 clones, 82% seen once. Source material: peripheral blood. All receptors derive from a woman older than 75 with COVID-19, enrolled during active disease. CDR3s include the opening cysteine and the closing phenylalanine or tryptophan. A D gene is named only where the DNA matches it firmly. Where a row states a size, it is once, few, many or the class of an expanded clone; other rows omit it.

V gene	D gene	clone size	J gene	CDR3 protein	CDR3 DNA
TRBV5-1	TRBD1	few	TRBJ2-7	CASSPGQGLYEQYF	TGCGCCAGCAGCCCGGGACAGGGACTGTACGAGCAGTACTTC
TRBV21-1	.	.	TRBJ1-5	CASSTRFHPNQPQHF	TGTGCCAGCAGCACTAGATTTCATCCCAATCAGCCCCAGCATTTT
TRBV20-1	.	once	TRBJ2-7	CSRGASYEQYF	TGCAGTAGGGGTGCGTCCTACGAGCAGTACTTC
TRBV18	.	.	TRBJ1-1	CASSRSENTEAFF	TGTGCCAGCTCCCGCAGCGAGAACACTGAAGCTTTCTTT
TRBV28	.	once	TRBJ1-5	CASRGQRPRSNSNQPQHF	TGTGCCAGCAGAGGACAAAGACCGAGGAGCAATAGCAATCAGCCCCAGCATTTT
TRBV2	TRBD2	.	TRBJ2-1	CASTTIPGLAGVEQFF	TGTGCCAGCACTACAATACCGGGACTAGCGGGGGTTGAGCAGTTCTTC
TRBV7-6	TRBD2	.	TRBJ2-3	CASSPGASGISTDTQYF	TGTGCCAGCAGCCCCGGGGCTAGCGGGATTAGCACAGATACGCAGTATTTT
TRBV4-1	TRBD2	.	TRBJ2-3	CASTLAGGRTDTQYF	TGCGCCAGCACCTTAGCGGGAGGGCGTACAGATACGCAGTATTTT
TRBV2	.	once	TRBJ2-3	CASSGRVTDTQYF	TGTGCCAGCAGTGGACGGGTCACAGATACGCAGTATTTT
TRBV6-4	.	.	TRBJ1-6	CASSDSIGEGSPLHF	TGTGCCAGCAGTGACTCAATAGGGGAGGGTTCACCCCTCCACTTT
TRBV18	.	.	TRBJ1-5	CASSAESNQPQHF	TGTGCCTCCTCAGCGGAGTCCAATCAGCCCCAGCATTTT
TRBV19	.	once	TRBJ2-6	CASSTDFSGANVLTF	TGTGCCAGTAGTACCGACTTCTCTGGGGCCAACGTCCTGACTTTC
TRBV7-9	TRBD2	.	TRBJ2-2	CASSPGLAGQAGELFF	TGTGCCAGCAGCCCCGGACTAGCGGGTCAAGCCGGGGAGCTGTTTTTT
TRBV25-1	.	.	TRBJ1-4	CASSEHKGQLNEKLFF	TGTGCCAGCAGTGAACACAAAGGACAGCTTAATGAAAAACTGTTTTTT
TRBV5-8	TRBD1	.	TRBJ2-2	CASSKDRGGDTGELFF	TGTGCCAGCAGCAAGGACAGGGGAGGAGACACCGGGGAGCTGTTTTTT
TRBV19	TRBD1	.	TRBJ1-5	CASSIGQGAGQPQHF	TGTGCCAGTAGTATAGGGCAGGGGGCAGGTCAGCCCCAGCATTTT
TRBV28	.	.	TRBJ1-1	CASSLLGGNTEAFF	TGTGCCAGCAGTTTATTGGGGGGAAACACTGAAGCTTTCTTT
TRBV14	TRBD2	.	TRBJ2-7	CASSQEGLAYEQYF	TGTGCCAGCAGCCAAGAGGGACTAGCGTACGAGCAGTACTTC
TRBV27	.	few	TRBJ1-2	CASSLSTGQKGYTF	TGTGCCAGCAGTTTATCTACAGGGCAAAAAGGCTACACCTTC
TRBV30	TRBD1	few	TRBJ1-6	CAFRTGMTRSPLHF	TGTGCCTTCCGGACAGGGATGACCCGGTCACCCCTCCACTTT
TRBV6-5	TRBD2	.	TRBJ2-7	CASSPTSGSYEQYF	TGTGCCAGCAGCCCGACTAGCGGATCCTACGAGCAGTACTTC
TRBV5-1	.	.	TRBJ1-2	CASSYGDRQTHGYTF	TGCGCCAGCAGCTATGGTGATCGTCAGACACATGGCTACACCTTC
TRBV19	TRBD2	.	TRBJ2-2	CASSISRGGTGELFF	TGTGCCAGTAGTATATCCCGGGGGGGCACCGGGGAGCTGTTTTTT
TRBV19	.	.	TRBJ2-1	CASSLGVTRPLNEQFF	TGTGCCAGTAGTCTGGGGGTGACTAGGCCACTCAATGAGCAGTTCTTC
TRBV30	.	once	TRBJ1-1	CAWSVRTGTEAFF	TGTGCCTGGAGTGTACGGACGGGAACTGAAGCTTTCTTT
TRBV4-1	.	.	TRBJ1-3	CASSQAGARDTIYF	TGCGCCAGCAGCCAGGCAGGGGCGCGGGACACCATATATTTT
TRBV6-2/TRBV6-3	TRBD1	.	TRBJ1-2	CASSTGTGFNYGYTF	TGTGCCAGCAGTACAGGGACAGGATTCAACTATGGCTACACCTTC
TRBV3-1/TRBV3-2	TRBD2	.	TRBJ2-1	CASSQDWGSSGRINEQFF	TGTGCCAGCAGCCAAGATTGGGGGTCTAGCGGGAGGATCAATGAGCAGTTCTTC
TRBV3-1/TRBV3-2	.	.	TRBJ2-5	CASSPLGDPRQETQYF	TGTGCCAGCAGCCCCCTCGGTGATCCCCGCCAAGAGACCCAGTACTTC
TRBV27	TRBD2	.	TRBJ2-1	CASSLRLAGAHNEQFF	TGTGCCAGCAGTTTAAGGCTAGCGGGAGCCCACAATGAGCAGTTCTTC
TRBV6-6	TRBD1	.	TRBJ1-2	CASTHRDSSYGYTF	TGTGCCAGCACCCATAGGGACAGCTCCTATGGCTACACCTTC
TRBV12-5	.	.	TRBJ2-7	CASGLDTLPGYF	TGTGCTAGTGGTTTGGACACCTTACCGGGGTACTTC
TRBV7-3	TRBD2	.	TRBJ2-1	CASSPYPSGSYNEQFF	TGTGCCAGCAGCCCCTACCCTAGCGGCTCCTACAATGAGCAGTTCTTC
TRBV4-3	TRBD2	once	TRBJ2-3	CASSQDLAGGRTDTQYF	TGCGCCAGCAGCCAAGACCTAGCGGGAGGTCGCACAGATACGCAGTATTTT
TRBV18	.	.	TRBJ1-2	CASSPPREGVYGYTF	TGTGCCAGCTCACCACCCCGAGAGGGCGTCTATGGCTACACCTTC
TRBV19	.	.	TRBJ1-2	CASSPVQGYGYTF	TGTGCCAGTAGTCCCGTACAGGGCTATGGCTACACCTTC
TRBV7-3	TRBD2	.	TRBJ2-2	CASSLKPSGRVYAGELFF	TGTGCCAGCAGCTTAAAGCCTAGCGGGAGAGTCTATGCCGGGGAGCTGTTTTTT
TRBV20-1	.	.	TRBJ2-5	CSASSPSSVLAQYF	TGCAGTGCTAGTTCCCCCTCTAGCGTGTTGGCCCAGTACTTC
TRBV5-1	TRBD2	.	TRBJ2-7	CASSLAIQAGGYEQYF	TGCGCCAGCAGCTTGGCCATACAAGCGGGGGGCTACGAGCAGTACTTC
TRBV6-5	.	few	TRBJ2-7	CASSYRSGAYEQYF	TGTGCCAGCAGTTATCGTTCGGGAGCCTACGAGCAGTACTTC
TRBV7-3	.	.	TRBJ1-2	CASSLTPGDYGYTF	TGTGCCAGCAGCTTAACGCCGGGGGACTATGGCTACACCTTC
TRBV28	.	.	TRBJ1-1	CASSFSTEAFF	TGTGCCAGCAGTTTCTCCACTGAAGCTTTCTTT
TRBV18	TRBD2	.	TRBJ2-3	CASSASSGGPDTQYF	TGTGCCAGCTCGGCTTCTAGCGGGGGGCCAGATACGCAGTATTTT
TRBV6-5	.	.	TRBJ1-6	CASSYTGARSSPLHF	TGTGCCAGCAGTTATACAGGTGCCCGGAGTTCACCCCTCCACTTT
TRBV6-6	TRBD1	few	TRBJ1-2	CASIDVRQGKGGYTF	TGTGCCAGCATCGACGTAAGACAGGGGAAGGGGGGCTACACCTTC
TRBV10-2	.	.	TRBJ2-1	CASSGTPSYNEQFF	TGCGCCAGCAGTGGGACACCCTCCTACAATGAGCAGTTCTTC
TRBV29-1	.	.	TRBJ1-1	CSVWSGAEAFF	TGCAGCGTTTGGAGCGGCGCTGAAGCTTTCTTT
TRBV7-2	.	.	TRBJ1-2	CASSPYSYGYTF	TGTGCCAGCAGCCCTTACTCGTATGGCTACACCTTC
TRBV9	TRBD1	.	TRBJ1-2	CASSTTGTGDFATF	TGTGCCAGCAGCACGACCGGGACAGGGGACTTCGCGACCTTC
TRBV5-4	.	once	TRBJ1-4	CASSSNTPGSPEKLFF	TGTGCCAGCAGCTCGAATACTCCGGGGAGCCCGGAAAAACTGTTTTTT
TRBV2	TRBD1	once	TRBJ1-2	CASSGATGGGYGYTF	TGTGCCAGCAGTGGAGCGACAGGGGGAGGCTATGGCTACACCTTC
TRBV7-8	TRBD1	.	TRBJ1-6	CASSLDVTGTSPLHF	TGTGCCAGCAGCCTAGACGTGACAGGGACTTCACCCCTCCACTTT
TRBV7-3	.	.	TRBJ2-3	CASSRDGTDTQYF	TGTGCCAGCAGCCGCGACGGGACAGATACGCAGTATTTT
TRBV28	.	.	TRBJ2-1	CATLAVYNEQFF	TGTGCCACCTTAGCGGTCTACAATGAGCAGTTCTTC
TRBV11-2	TRBD1	.	TRBJ2-1	CASSRLGQGSDEQFF	TGTGCCAGCAGCCGCTTAGGACAGGGGAGCGATGAGCAGTTCTTC
TRBV19	.	.	TRBJ2-4	CASSSGSGGAKNIQYF	TGTGCCAGTAGTAGTGGCAGCGGAGGCGCGAAAAACATTCAGTACTTC
TRBV28	.	.	TRBJ1-4	CASSLPLPGKLFF	TGTGCCAGCAGTCTACCCCTCCCGGGAAAACTGTTTTTT